Below, 18 T cell receptor beta chains from the same sample are listed, as sequenced in a study of T cells after yellow fever vaccination. In TCRdb, the 5' RACE reads were re-called with MiXCR into one record per CDR3 protein. In the table there are more than 450,000 distinct CDR3 sequences, 20% to 25% of which are singletons. The specimen comprised PBMCs, sampled around 3 weeks after the first yellow fever vaccination. The receptors derive from a man between 18 and 35 years old who received the YFV17D yellow fever vaccine.

The table lists this clonotype with a few counts. Written as DNA, the CDR3 is TGTGCCAGCAGCTTACTTAGGGGCCCTCCCTCCTACGAGCAGTACGTC. The encoded protein is CASSLLRGPPSYEQYV. V is TRBV7-8 and J is TRBJ2-7, with a weak D call TRBD1 (5 bases). V lost 2 bases, J lost 0 bases, and 14 bases lay in between. Per germline, CDR1 SGHVS and CDR2 FQNEAQ. The CDR3 is 16 residues long.

This chain links TRBV5-1 with TRBJ2-5; D might be TRBD1 (7 bases). Germline CDR1 is SGHRS and CDR2 is YFSETQ. Trimming shortened V by 4 bases and J by 2 bases, and 15 bases separated the two germline ends. This CDR3 has 15 residues. The CDR3 loop is CASSRGTELQETQYF. The CDR3 DNA reads TGCGCCAGCAGCCGCGGGACAGAGCTTCAAGAGACCCAGTACTTC.

The chain uses TRBV28 and TRBJ1-2, with D possibly being TRBD1 (6 bases). CDR1 is MDHEN, CDR2 SYDVKM, per germline. Trimming took off 4 bases at V and 4 bases at J, with 10 bases between the two ends. The CDR3 is 13 amino acids. In DNA, the CDR3 is TGTGCCAGCAGTTCCCTGGACAGCTATGGCTACACCTTC. Protein: CASSSLDSYGYTF.

V gene TRBV18 combines with J gene TRBJ1-6, with D perhaps matching TRBD1 (6 bases). This CDR3 is 17 amino acids long. Germline CDR1 and CDR2: KGHSH and LQKENI. V was shortened by 3 bases and J by 7 bases, with 19 bases between the two germline ends. The CDR3 region is CASSPPSGGPFNSPLHF. CDR3 in DNA: TGTGCCAGCTCACCCCCCTCCGGGGGCCCCTTCAATTCACCCCTCCACTTT.

This clonotype was picked up a small number of times. The chain combines TRBV18 with TRBJ2-7; D may be TRBD1 or TRBD2 (5 bases each). This CDR3 is 13 amino acids long. V lost 3 bases and J 0 bases, leaving 6 bases between the germline ends. The germline V gene encodes CDR1 KGHSH and CDR2 LQKENI. The CDR3 region is CASSPGASYEQYV. The CDR3, as DNA: TGTGCCAGCTCACCCGGGGCCTCCTACGAGCAGTACGTC.

This clonotype was detected only a few times. The chain joins TRBV18 to TRBJ2-1; D possibly corresponds to TRBD1 (6 bases). CDR1 KGHSH and CDR2 LQKENI come from the germline V gene. The ends were cut back, 5 bases at V and 0 bases at J, with 11 bases in the middle. The length of the CDR3 is 15 residues. CDR3 sequence: CASSRDTISYNEQFF. DNA of the CDR3: TGTGCCAGCTCAAGGGACACCATCTCCTACAATGAGCAGTTCTTC.

The rearrangement joins TRBV5-1 to TRBJ2-7; 7 bases match TRBD2. In germline, CDR1 is SGHRS, CDR2 YFSETQ. This CDR3 has 15 amino acids. The V segment lost 0 bases and the J segment 6 bases; nucleotides outside the gene matches: 9. CDR3 residues: CASSLEGRLASEQYF. The CDR3 nucleotides are TGCGCCAGCAGCTTGGAGGGCCGACTAGCTAGCGAGCAGTACTTC. Drawing the rest from reference TRBV5-1 and TRBJ2-7, the complete variable domain is KAGVTQTPRYLIKTRGQQVTLSCSPISGHRSVSWYQQTPGQGLQFLFEYFSETQRNKGNFPGRFSGRQFSNSRSEMNVSTLELGDSALYLCASSLEGRLASEQYFGPGTRLTVT.

The rearrangement joins TRBV12-3 or TRBV12-4 to TRBJ2-3; TRBD1 aligns across 9 bases. The CDR3 is made up of 16 amino acids. V lost 3 bases and J lost 0; bases outside the gene matches: 4. The CDR3 protein is CASSFGTGTSTDTQYF. CDR3 DNA sequence: TGTGCCAGCAGTTTCGGGACAGGGACTAGCACAGATACGCAGTATTTT.

The chain combines TRBV5-1 with TRBJ2-1, with 7 bases fitting TRBD2. Trimming cost V 3 bases and J 0 bases; bases outside gene matches: 3. This CDR3 contains 15 residues. CDR1 and CDR2 (germline): SGHRS, YFSETQ. The CDR3 nucleotides are TGCGCCAGCAGCTCCGGGGGGACCTCCTACAATGAGCAGTTCTTC. It is translated as CASSSGGTSYNEQFF.

The J gene is TRBJ1-4, the V gene TRBV7-8, with D possibly being TRBD1 (6 bases). Trimming shortened V by 5 bases and J by 3 bases, and 10 bases separated the two germline ends. The CDR3 totals 14 residues. Germline CDR1 is SGHVS and CDR2 is FQNEAQ. The CDR3 nucleotides are TGTGCCAGCAGCCCAGGGGTGGCTAATGAAAAACTGTTTTTT. Translation gives CASSPGVANEKLFF.

This clonotype was counted a few times. The chain has TRBV3-1 and TRBJ1-1, with a tentative D call TRBD1 (5 bases). This CDR3 region has 16 residues. Looked up from germline, CDR1 is LGHDT and CDR2 is YNNKEL (reference sequence). Trimming removed 4 bases from V and 6 bases from J, with 21 bases in between. CDR3 loop: CASSLATLTGPPEAFF. CDR3 nucleotides: TGTGCCAGCAGCCTGGCCACTCTCACAGGCCCCCCTGAAGCTTTCTTT.

This clonotype was observed a few times. This rearrangement joins TRBV5-6 to TRBJ1-5; D is perhaps TRBD1 (6 bases). Per the germline V gene, CDR1 is SGHDT and CDR2 is YYEEEE. V lost 2 bases and J 0 bases, leaving 15 bases between the germline ends. The CDR3 runs 17 residues. CDR3 DNA: TGTGCCAGCAGCTTTATAAACAGGGATTATAGCAATCAGCCCCAGCATTTT. Amino acid sequence: CASSFINRDYSNQPQHF.

This sequence joins TRBV11-2 and TRBJ1-4; D unresolved. V was cut by 4 bases and J by 7 bases, with 7 bases left in between. CDR1 and CDR2 from the germline V gene are SGHAT and FQNNGV. The CDR3 loop spans 12 amino acids. The CDR3 DNA reads as TGTGCCAGCAGCTCGAAGGGTGAAAAACTGTTTTTT. This translates into CASSSKGEKLFF.

This clonotype was counted at least ten times. The gene calls are TRBV27 and TRBJ2-3; TRBD2 is a possible D gene (6 bases). The CDR3 spans 13 residues. V gave up 6 bases and J gave up 13 bases, with 20 bases separating them. The germline CDR1 and CDR2 sequences are MNHEY and SMNVEV (reference sequence). The CDR3 bases are TGTGCCAGCAGCCCAACCGGGGGACCCACTGAGTATTTT. It codes for CASSPTGGPTEYF.

The chain uses TRBV5-5 and TRBJ1-3; D uncertain. The V and J ends lost 1 base and 4 bases respectively, with 9 bases between them. This CDR3 comprises 14 residues. CDR1 SGHKS and CDR2 YYEKEE come from the germline V gene (reference sequence). CDR3 sequence: CASSLPPRGNTIYF. The CDR3 DNA is TGTGCCAGCAGCTTGCCCCCCAGGGGAAACACCATATATTTT.

V and J are TRBV6-1 and TRBJ2-7, with 9 nucleotides matching TRBD1. Germline V gives CDR1 MNHNS, CDR2 SASEGT. This CDR3 comprises 14 residues. Unmatched junction bases numbered 4, after V lost 5 bases and J lost 2 bases. CDR3 loop: CASSRQGGPYEQYF. The CDR3 DNA sequence: TGTGCCAGCAGTAGACAGGGGGGACCCTACGAGCAGTACTTC.

This chain uses TRBV5-1 with TRBJ2-3, with TRBD1 identical over 7 bases. V trimming: 2 bases; J trimming: 4 bases; junction bases outside the gene matches: 7. Per the germline V gene, CDR1 is SGHRS and CDR2 is YFSETQ. This CDR3 spans 15 amino acids. CDR3: CASSFQGGLADTQYF. CDR3 coding DNA: TGCGCCAGCAGCTTTCAAGGGGGCCTGGCAGATACGCAGTATTTT.

This clonotype was seen only a few times. The chain links TRBV20-1 to TRBJ2-5; TRBD1 agrees at 9 bases. CDR1 is DFQATT and CDR2 is SNEGSKA in the germline V gene (reference sequence). The CDR3 loop spans 15 amino acids. With 2 bases clipped from V and 5 bases from J, the junction kept 9 bases outside the gene matches. For the CDR3, the DNA is TGCAGTGCTAGACCGGGACAGGGAAGAGGCGAGACCCAGTACTTC. The encoded protein is CSARPGQGRGETQYF.